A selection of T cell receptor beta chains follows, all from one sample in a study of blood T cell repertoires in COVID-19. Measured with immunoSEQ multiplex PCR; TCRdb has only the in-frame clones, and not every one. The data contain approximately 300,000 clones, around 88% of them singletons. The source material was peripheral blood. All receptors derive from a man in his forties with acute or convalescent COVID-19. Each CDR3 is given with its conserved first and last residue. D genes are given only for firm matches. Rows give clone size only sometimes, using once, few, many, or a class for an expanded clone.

CDR3nt: TGTGCCAGCAGACCAAAGTGGACAGGAGGGACGGCCAAAAACATTCAGTACTTC; CDR3aa: CASRPKWTGGTAKNIQYF; j_gene: TRBJ2-4; abundance: .; v_gene: TRBV6-4; d_gene: .
CDR3nt: TGTGCCAGCGAGGACAGCCCCTACACTGAAGCTTTCTTT; CDR3aa: CASEDSPYTEAFF; j_gene: TRBJ1-1; abundance: .; v_gene: TRBV6-5; d_gene: .
CDR3nt: TGTGCCAGCAGTCCTCCGGGACAGGGGGGCACTGAAGCTTTCTTT; CDR3aa: CASSPPGQGGTEAFF; j_gene: TRBJ1-1; abundance: .; v_gene: TRBV6-5; d_gene: TRBD1
CDR3nt: TGTGCCAGCAGTTACCTACTAGCGGGGGGGAACAATGAGCAGTTCTTC; CDR3aa: CASSYLLAGGNNEQFF; j_gene: TRBJ2-1; abundance: .; v_gene: TRBV6-6; d_gene: TRBD2
CDR3nt: TGTGCCAGCAGCTCTACTAGCGGGGGAACCTACGAGCAGTACTTC; CDR3aa: CASSSTSGGTYEQYF; j_gene: TRBJ2-7; abundance: .; v_gene: TRBV7-9; d_gene: TRBD2
CDR3nt: TGTGCCAGCAGCTTACTAGGACAGTCTTCACCCCTCCACTTT; CDR3aa: CASSLLGQSSPLHF; j_gene: TRBJ1-6; abundance: .; v_gene: TRBV7-3; d_gene: .
CDR3nt: TGTGCCAGCAGTTACTCAGGGGGGGTGGGCTCCTACGAGCAGTACTTC; CDR3aa: CASSYSGGVGSYEQYF; j_gene: TRBJ2-7; abundance: .; v_gene: TRBV6-6; d_gene: .
CDR3nt: TGCGCCAGCAGCTTGGGGCACAGGACACAATCTACCGGGGAGCTGTTTTTT; CDR3aa: CASSLGHRTQSTGELFF; j_gene: TRBJ2-2; abundance: .; v_gene: TRBV5-1; d_gene: .
CDR3nt: TGTGCTAAAACAAAGGCGGGGACACCGACAGGGGTATTCTACGAGCAGTACTTC; CDR3aa: CAKTKAGTPTGVFYEQYF; j_gene: TRBJ2-7; abundance: .; v_gene: TRBV19; d_gene: TRBD1
CDR3nt: TGTGCCAGCAGCTTGAGCCTGAGGGACTATGGCTACACCTTC; CDR3aa: CASSLSLRDYGYTF; j_gene: TRBJ1-2; abundance: .; v_gene: TRBV5-6; d_gene: .
CDR3nt: TGTGCCAGCAGTTTCGGCAGGACCGGGGAGCTGTTTTTT; CDR3aa: CASSFGRTGELFF; j_gene: TRBJ2-2; abundance: .; v_gene: TRBV12-3/TRBV12-4; d_gene: .
CDR3nt: TGTGCCAGCAGCCACCGGGACAGGGGGAGAACTGAAGCTTTCTTT; CDR3aa: CASSHRDRGRTEAFF; j_gene: TRBJ1-1; abundance: .; v_gene: TRBV5-6; d_gene: TRBD1
CDR3nt: TGTGCCTGGACAAGTGGTGGGGGGGATACGCAGTATTTT; CDR3aa: CAWTSGGGDTQYF; j_gene: TRBJ2-3; abundance: .; v_gene: TRBV30; d_gene: .
CDR3nt: TGTGCCAGCAGTCCACCGACAGGGCTCTCCTACGAGCAGTACTTC; CDR3aa: CASSPPTGLSYEQYF; j_gene: TRBJ2-7; abundance: .; v_gene: TRBV28; d_gene: TRBD1
CDR3nt: TGTGCCAGCAGTCGGGGGGATACTGAAGCTTTCTTT; CDR3aa: CASSRGDTEAFF; j_gene: TRBJ1-1; abundance: once; v_gene: TRBV3-1/TRBV3-2; d_gene: .
CDR3nt: TGTGCCAGCAGCACTTACCGACAGGGTGTAAATGAGCAGTTCTTC; CDR3aa: CASSTYRQGVNEQFF; j_gene: TRBJ2-1; abundance: .; v_gene: TRBV11-2; d_gene: TRBD1
CDR3nt: TGCGCCAGCAGCTCTAGGGGGAATGAGCAGTTCTTC; CDR3aa: CASSSRGNEQFF; j_gene: TRBJ2-1; abundance: .; v_gene: TRBV5-1; d_gene: .
CDR3nt: TGTGCCAGCAGCCAGACCGGGACAGCGCATGAAAAACTGTTTTTT; CDR3aa: CASSQTGTAHEKLFF; j_gene: TRBJ1-4; abundance: .; v_gene: TRBV3-1/TRBV3-2; d_gene: TRBD1
CDR3nt: TGTGCCTGGAGTGTACCTGGGGGCCACCTCGAGCAGTACTTC; CDR3aa: CAWSVPGGHLEQYF; j_gene: TRBJ2-7; abundance: .; v_gene: TRBV30; d_gene: .
CDR3nt: TGTGCCAGCAGTGAGTGGGTGACAGCGATCTATGGCTACACCTTC; CDR3aa: CASSEWVTAIYGYTF; j_gene: TRBJ1-2; abundance: .; v_gene: TRBV6-1; d_gene: .
CDR3nt: TGTGCCAGCAGCCAAGGGCTAGCCTACGAGCAGTACTTC; CDR3aa: CASSQGLAYEQYF; j_gene: TRBJ2-7; abundance: .; v_gene: TRBV14; d_gene: .
CDR3nt: TGTGCCACCCTACTGAACACTGAAGCTTTCTTT; CDR3aa: CATLLNTEAFF; j_gene: TRBJ1-1; abundance: .; v_gene: TRBV6-5; d_gene: .
CDR3nt: TGCGCCAGCAGCCCTAGGGGGACTAGCGGGAGCGGAACAGATACGCAGTATTTT; CDR3aa: CASSPRGTSGSGTDTQYF; j_gene: TRBJ2-3; abundance: .; v_gene: TRBV5-1; d_gene: TRBD2
CDR3nt: TGTGCCAGCAGCACCGGACAGAATCAGCCCCAGCATTTT; CDR3aa: CASSTGQNQPQHF; j_gene: TRBJ1-5; abundance: .; v_gene: TRBV7-9; d_gene: .
CDR3nt: TGTGCCAGCAGCGCCCCGACAGGGGGCACATATACGCAGTATTTT; CDR3aa: CASSAPTGGTYTQYF; j_gene: TRBJ2-3; abundance: .; v_gene: TRBV14; d_gene: TRBD1
CDR3nt: TGTGCCAGCAGCGTAGAACAAGCGGGGGGCCGCACAGATACGCAGTATTTT; CDR3aa: CASSVEQAGGRTDTQYF; j_gene: TRBJ2-3; abundance: .; v_gene: TRBV9; d_gene: TRBD2
CDR3nt: TGTGCCAGTAGCTCCCCCGGCCTAGCGGGGGGGCTGGATGAGCAGTTCTTC; CDR3aa: CASSSPGLAGGLDEQFF; j_gene: TRBJ2-1; abundance: .; v_gene: TRBV19; d_gene: TRBD2
CDR3nt: TGCGCCAGCAGCTCTCAGGGCTACGAGCAGTACTTC; CDR3aa: CASSSQGYEQYF; j_gene: TRBJ2-7; abundance: .; v_gene: TRBV5-1; d_gene: .
CDR3nt: TGTGCCAGCAGAAGGTGGGGGCTTGAAGGTCAGCCCCAGCATTTT; CDR3aa: CASRRWGLEGQPQHF; j_gene: TRBJ1-5; abundance: .; v_gene: TRBV27; d_gene: .
CDR3nt: TGCAGTGCTAGTCCGAGACAGGGGTGGATCACTGAAGCTTTCTTT; CDR3aa: CSASPRQGWITEAFF; j_gene: TRBJ1-1; abundance: .; v_gene: TRBV20-1; d_gene: TRBD1
CDR3nt: TGTGCCAGCAGCTTAGCGGAAGGGGGCGGTGGCTATGGCTACACCTTC; CDR3aa: CASSLAEGGGGYGYTF; j_gene: TRBJ1-2; abundance: once; v_gene: TRBV7-9; d_gene: TRBD1
CDR3nt: TGTGCCAGCAGTTTCTCAACGAGCGGGAACACTGAAGCTTTCTTT; CDR3aa: CASSFSTSGNTEAFF; j_gene: TRBJ1-1; abundance: .; v_gene: TRBV27; d_gene: .
CDR3nt: TGTGCCAGCAGGCCCCAGGCAACTGGGACTGAAGCTTTCTTT; CDR3aa: CASRPQATGTEAFF; j_gene: TRBJ1-1; abundance: .; v_gene: TRBV6-4; d_gene: .
CDR3nt: TGTGCCAGCAGCGTGTTTAGCGGGGGAGGCGGCACCGGGGAGCTGTTTTTT; CDR3aa: CASSVFSGGGGTGELFF; j_gene: TRBJ2-2; abundance: .; v_gene: TRBV9; d_gene: TRBD2
CDR3nt: TGTGCCAGTAGTGCCCCCGACAGGGGGGGCATTCAGTACTTC; CDR3aa: CASSAPDRGGIQYF; j_gene: TRBJ2-4; abundance: .; v_gene: TRBV19; d_gene: TRBD1
CDR3nt: TGCGCCAGCAGCCGAGCCAACACCGGGGAGCTGTTTTTT; CDR3aa: CASSRANTGELFF; j_gene: TRBJ2-2; abundance: .; v_gene: TRBV10-1; d_gene: .
CDR3nt: TGTGCCAGCAGTTTACCTAGCGGGAGGAGGACCTACAATGAGCAGTTCTTC; CDR3aa: CASSLPSGRRTYNEQFF; j_gene: TRBJ2-1; abundance: .; v_gene: TRBV27; d_gene: TRBD2
CDR3nt: TGTGCCAGCAGCTTCCTCCGGGACAGGGGGACTGAAGCTTTCTTT; CDR3aa: CASSFLRDRGTEAFF; j_gene: TRBJ1-1; abundance: once; v_gene: TRBV5-6; d_gene: TRBD1
CDR3nt: TGTGCCAGCTCACCACGGACAGACACCTACTATGGCTACACCTTC; CDR3aa: CASSPRTDTYYGYTF; j_gene: TRBJ1-2; abundance: .; v_gene: TRBV18; d_gene: .
CDR3nt: TGTGCCAGCTCACCATCCCGGGACAGGGGAACTGAAGCTTTCTTT; CDR3aa: CASSPSRDRGTEAFF; j_gene: TRBJ1-1; abundance: .; v_gene: TRBV18; d_gene: TRBD1
CDR3nt: TGTGCCTGGATTCTCCCGGGACAGGGGGCTTCACCCCTCCACTTT; CDR3aa: CAWILPGQGASPLHF; j_gene: TRBJ1-6; abundance: .; v_gene: TRBV30; d_gene: TRBD1
CDR3nt: TGTGCCAGCAGTGAATATAGGGGAGGGAACCGGGAGCTGTTTTTT; CDR3aa: CASSEYRGGNRELFF; j_gene: TRBJ2-2; abundance: .; v_gene: TRBV25-1; d_gene: TRBD2
CDR3nt: TGTGCCAGTACCTCTAGCGGGGGGCCCTACAATGAGCAGTTCTTC; CDR3aa: CASTSSGGPYNEQFF; j_gene: TRBJ2-1; abundance: .; v_gene: TRBV19; d_gene: TRBD2
CDR3nt: TGTGCCAGCAGCCATAGGGGGTCGAACACTGAAGCTTTCTTT; CDR3aa: CASSHRGSNTEAFF; j_gene: TRBJ1-1; abundance: .; v_gene: TRBV14; d_gene: .
CDR3nt: TGTGCCAGCAGCCTGGGACAGGGGACAGATACGCAGTATTTT; CDR3aa: CASSLGQGTDTQYF; j_gene: TRBJ2-3; abundance: .; v_gene: TRBV3-1/TRBV3-2; d_gene: TRBD1
CDR3nt: TGCGCCACCTCAGCCCAGGGGGGCGCAGATGAAAAACTGTTTTTT; CDR3aa: CATSAQGGADEKLFF; j_gene: TRBJ1-4; abundance: .; v_gene: TRBV5-1; d_gene: TRBD1
CDR3nt: TGCGCCAGCAGCTTGGTGAGCGGGGCGTACGAGCAGTACTTC; CDR3aa: CASSLVSGAYEQYF; j_gene: TRBJ2-7; abundance: .; v_gene: TRBV5-1; d_gene: TRBD2
CDR3nt: TGTGCCATCAGTGGAGGTGGCTCCCGCTCCTACGAGCAGTACTTC; CDR3aa: CAISGGGSRSYEQYF; j_gene: TRBJ2-7; abundance: .; v_gene: TRBV10-3; d_gene: .